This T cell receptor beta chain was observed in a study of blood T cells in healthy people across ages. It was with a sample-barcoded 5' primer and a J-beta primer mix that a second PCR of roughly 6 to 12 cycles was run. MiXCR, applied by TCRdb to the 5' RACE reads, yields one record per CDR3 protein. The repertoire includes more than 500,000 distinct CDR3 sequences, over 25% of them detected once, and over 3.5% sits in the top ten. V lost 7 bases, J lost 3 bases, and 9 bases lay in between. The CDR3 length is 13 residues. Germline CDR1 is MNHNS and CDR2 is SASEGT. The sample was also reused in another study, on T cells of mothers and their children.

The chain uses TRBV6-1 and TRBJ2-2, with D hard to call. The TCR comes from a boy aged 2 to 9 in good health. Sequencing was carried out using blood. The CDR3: CASKMRYTGELFF. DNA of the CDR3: TGTGCCAGCAAAATGCGATACACCGGGGAGCTGTTTTTT.